This T cell receptor (beta chain) was observed in a study of blood T cells in healthy people across ages. Overall study findings and caveats: TCR beta diversity correlated strongly with naive T cell percentage.

Donation came from healthy Caucasian individuals in Russia who were aged 6 to 90. PBMCs numbering at least 6.5 million were isolated per sample. RNA extraction gave at least 5 micrograms of total RNA per sample. Using a J-beta primer mix together with a sample-barcoded 5' primer, a second PCR was run for roughly 7 to 11 cycles. One entry per CDR3 protein results from TCRdb running MiXCR on the 5' RACE reads. Here the sample spans 720,000 or so distinct CDR3 sequences, 40% to 45% being singletons. Worth noting for this clonotype: Antigen unknown.

Trimming cost V 3 bases and J 1 base, with 12 bases left between them. Per germline, CDR1 LGHDT and CDR2 YNNKEL (reference sequence). This CDR3 has 15 residues. The J gene is TRBJ1-1, the V gene TRBV3-1, with D unresolved. The sample taken for sequencing was blood. The origin of this receptor is a man aged 80 or over in good health. This CDR3 reads CASSQMHTGNTEAFF. CDR3 nucleotide sequence: TGTGCCAGCAGCCAGATGCACACGGGGAACACTGAAGCTTTCTTT.